This T cell receptor beta chain was profiled in a study of shared clonotypes between healthy human individuals. The study, taken as a whole, reports: It was expected that sequencing depth would affect clonotype sharing among donors.

The test was conducted at deep level. Evenly divided among several immunoSEQ plates was the genomic DNA of each subset. Replicate PCRs for unsorted PBMC used roughly 320 ng DNA (approximately 31,000 T cell genomes). Clones were sequenced by immunoSEQ multiplex PCR, and TCRdb holds only the in-frame ones, with some missing. The sample lists about half a million clones, 70% to 80% occurring once. Worth noting for this clone: What it binds is unknown.

Sequenced input: PBMCs. This TCR came from a woman in her forties in good health. Some clones in this sample may be carry-over from other donors' samples.

The CDR3 sequence is CAWRTGSSYEQYF. The DNA for the CDR3 is TGTGCCTGGAGGACAGGGAGTTCCTACGAGCAGTACTTC. The chain carries TRBV30 and TRBJ2-7; 7 bases agree with TRBD1. Losses at the gene ends were 3 bases for V and 1 base for J; bases not matched to a gene: 3. Germline V gives CDR1 GTSNPN, CDR2 SVGIG (reference sequence). The CDR3 covers 13 residues.